The 25 T cell receptor beta chains below all came from one sample that was sequenced in a study of shared clonotypes between healthy human individuals. CD45RO negativity and positive selection for CCR7 defined naive CD8 cells, a population that excluded terminally differentiated effector memory CD45RA+ cells. Only in-frame clones appear in the TCRdb table, and some are missing; sequencing was by immunoSEQ multiplex PCR. The sample lists approximately 600,000 clones, approximately 95% occurring once. Material: naive CD8+ T cells sorted from blood. These receptors came from a woman aged 25 to 45 in good health.

The V and J genes are TRBV2 and TRBJ1-1; 12 bases map to TRBD1. The CDR3 consists of 17 residues. The germline CDR1 and CDR2 sequences are SNHLY and FYNNEI. Trimming removed 2 bases from V and 1 base from J; junction bases left unmatched: 5. CDR3 nucleotides: TGTGCCAGCAGTGAACAGGGGACAGGGGGCGGGAACACTGAAGCTTTCTTT. It is translated as CASSEQGTGGGNTEAFF.

V usage is TRBV28 and J usage is TRBJ2-5; D not resolved. The ends were cut back, 3 bases at V and 2 bases at J, with 4 bases in the middle. The CDR3 totals 12 residues. CDR1 and CDR2 from the germline V gene are MDHEN and SYDVKM. CDR3 nucleotide sequence: TGTGCCAGCAGTTTTTTGCAAGAGACCCAGTACTTC. Translating gives CASSFLQETQYF. The full variable domain, with the rest looked up from reference TRBV28 and TRBJ2-5, is DVKVTQSSRYLVKRTGEKVFLECVQDMDHENMFWYRQDPGLGLRLIYFSYDVKMKEKGDIPEGYSVSREKKERFSLILESASTNQTSMYLCASSFLQETQYFGPGTRLLVL.

In nucleotides, the CDR3 is TGTGCCAGCAGCTTTGGTCCGACCTATAGCAATCAGCCCCAGCATTTT. Protein product: CASSFGPTYSNQPQHF. This chain connects TRBV5-6 to TRBJ1-5; D call uncertain. CDR1 and CDR2 (germline): SGHDT, YYEEEE. Trimming removed 2 bases from V and 0 bases from J, with 12 bases in between. This CDR3 comprises 16 residues.

The genes are TRBV27 and TRBJ2-1; D is possibly TRBD1 (6 bases). Trimming cost V 2 bases and J 10 bases, with 9 bases left between them. The germline gives CDR1 MNHEY, CDR2 SMNVEV (reference sequence). This CDR3 spans 12 amino acids. In DNA, the CDR3 is TGTGCCAGCAGTTTAGTAGGACAGGAGCAGTTCTTC. As protein: CASSLVGQEQFF.

The gene calls are TRBV5-4 and TRBJ2-3; 13 bases are shared with TRBD2. Trimming took 4 bases from V and 1 from J; bases not matched to a gene: 9. Germline V gene sequence: CDR1 SGHNT, CDR2 YYREEE (reference sequence). This CDR3 has 18 residues. The CDR3 loop is CASSEGLAGVRGTDTQYF. The CDR3 DNA is TGTGCCAGCAGCGAAGGACTAGCGGGAGTGAGGGGCACAGATACGCAGTATTTT. Supplemented by reference TRBV5-4 and TRBJ2-3, the full variable domain reads ETGVTQSPTHLIKTRGQQVTLRCSSQSGHNTVSWYQQALGQGPQFIFQYYREEENGRGNFPPRFSGLQFPNYSSELNVNALELDDSALYLCASSEGLAGVRGTDTQYFGPGTRLTVL.

The chain recombines TRBV27 with TRBJ2-1, with TRBD1 matching 9 bases. CDR1 is MNHEY, CDR2 SMNVEV, per germline (reference sequence). V lost 5 bases and J lost 3; bases outside the gene matches: 2. The CDR3 runs to 14 residues. The CDR3 nucleotides are TGTGCCAGCAGTCCGACAGGGGGCTACAATGAGCAGTTCTTC. It yields the protein CASSPTGGYNEQFF.

The chain's CDR3 is CASSLQRASRETQYF. CDR3 in DNA: TGTGCCAGCAGTTTACAGCGAGCAAGTAGGGAGACCCAGTACTTC. V gene TRBV27 combines with J gene TRBJ2-5; unclear D gene. The CDR3 is made up of 15 amino acids. Trimming cost V 2 bases and J 5 bases, with 15 bases left between them. Germline lookup yields CDR1 MNHEY and CDR2 SMNVEV (reference sequence).

This chain connects TRBV29-1 to TRBJ2-1; 10 bases match TRBD1. The V and J ends lost 5 bases and 3 bases, in that order; junction bases with no gene match: 1. The germline V gene has CDR1 SQVTM and CDR2 ANQGSEA. The CDR3 is made up of 13 amino acids. DNA for the CDR3: TGCAGCGTTCGGACAGGGGGCTACAATGAGCAGTTCTTC. Its translation is CSVRTGGYNEQFF.

Concerning this clone: Other DNA sequences in the same sample also yield this CDR3. This chain joins TRBV28 and TRBJ2-7; D not resolved. The germline gives CDR1 MDHEN, CDR2 SYDVKM. The CDR3 loop spans 14 amino acids. V was clipped by 3 bases and J by 3 bases, with 12 bases between them. The CDR3 DNA sequence: TGTGCCAGCAGTTTCGGCCGGGTCGGCTACGAGCAGTACTTC. It specifies CASSFGRVGYEQYF. The full variable domain, in which reference TRBV28 and TRBJ2-7 provide the parts outside the CDR3, is DVKVTQSSRYLVKRTGEKVFLECVQDMDHENMFWYRQDPGLGLRLIYFSYDVKMKEKGDIPEGYSVSREKKERFSLILESASTNQTSMYLCASSFGRVGYEQYFGPGTRLTVT.

The chain carries TRBV5-6 and TRBJ1-4; TRBD1 matches at 9 bases. This CDR3 comprises 12 residues. V lost 4 bases to trimming and J lost 13 bases; unmatched junction nucleotides: 5. The germline gives CDR1 SGHDT, CDR2 YYEEEE. The CDR3 protein is CASSGTGFGLFF. The CDR3 bases are TGTGCCAGCAGCGGGACAGGGTTTGGACTGTTTTTT.

The rearrangement joins TRBV13 to TRBJ2-5; D possibly corresponds to TRBD1 (5 bases). The end of the DNA is better explained by TRBJ2-7, so the J call may be wrong. Germline V gene sequence: CDR1 PRHDT, CDR2 FYEKMQ (reference sequence). There are 14 residues in the CDR3. The CDR3 loop reads CASSFLDSPYEQYF. The DNA for the CDR3 is TGTGCCAGCAGCTTTCTCGACAGCCCCTACGAGCAGTACTTC.

The V and J genes are TRBV4-1 and TRBJ1-4, with 12 nucleotides matching TRBD1. The CDR3 runs to 18 residues. V trimming: 8 bases; J trimming: 2 bases; junction bases outside the gene matches: 12. Germline V gives CDR1 MGHRA, CDR2 YSYEKL. CDR3 coding DNA: TGCGCCAGCTTGAATCTCGGGACAGGGGGCCCGACTAATGAAAAACTGTTTTTT. It specifies CASLNLGTGGPTNEKLFF.

This clone has just a few counts. The rearrangement joins TRBV28 to TRBJ2-7; D remains unclear. Germline V gene lookup returns CDR1 MDHEN and CDR2 SYDVKM. The V and J ends lost 6 bases and 3 bases respectively, with 9 bases between them. The CDR3 extends over 12 amino acids. As DNA, the CDR3 is TGTGCCAGCAGCCTTAACTACTACGAGCAGTACTTC. Protein: CASSLNYYEQYF.

The V call is TRBV2, the J call TRBJ1-2; 10 nucleotides line up with TRBD1. The ends lost 1 base at V and 8 bases at J; junction bases unmatched: 7. CDR1 and CDR2 from the germline V gene are SNHLY and FYNNEI. The CDR3 sequence is 15 residues long. The CDR3 loop is CASSEGTGGIRGYTF. CDR3 nucleotide sequence: TGTGCCAGCAGTGAAGGGACAGGGGGTATAAGAGGCTACACCTTC.

The rearrangement joins TRBV5-6 to TRBJ2-2; 9 nucleotides match TRBD2. This CDR3 spans 19 amino acids. The J segment lost 3 bases and the V segment lost 0 bases, leaving 12 bases of the junction unmatched. Germline CDR1 and CDR2: SGHDT and YYEEEE. CDR3: CASSLVIAGVRGYTGELFF. The CDR3 DNA is TGTGCCAGCAGCTTGGTAATAGCGGGAGTTCGAGGGTACACCGGGGAGCTGTTTTTT.

The chain uses TRBV6-6 and TRBJ1-1; 9 nucleotides line up with TRBD1. With 6 bases clipped from V and 4 bases from J, the junction kept 12 bases outside the gene matches. The CDR3 spans 16 residues. Germline CDR1 and CDR2: MNHNY and SVGAGI (reference sequence). In nucleotides, the CDR3 is TGTGCCAGCAGCCCACCTACAGGGGGCGGTCTCACTGAAGCTTTCTTT. Translated, it gives CASSPPTGGGLTEAFF.

The J gene is TRBJ2-3, the V gene TRBV6-5; D remains unclear. Germline CDR1 MNHEY, CDR2 SVGAGI. The length of the CDR3 is 13 residues. Trimming took off 5 bases at V and 2 bases at J, with 8 bases between the two ends. The DNA of the CDR3 is TGTGCCAGCAGTGCGCGGTCCACAGATACGCAGTATTTT. Translation: CASSARSTDTQYF.

The V gene is TRBV27, the J gene TRBJ2-7; TRBD1 matches 7 bases. J lost 4 bases, V lost 0 bases, and 9 bases had no gene match. CDR1 is MNHEY, CDR2 SMNVEV, per germline (reference sequence). The CDR3 is made up of 16 amino acids. CDR3 protein: CASSLSRVGQQYEQYF. CDR3 nucleotide sequence: TGTGCCAGCAGTTTATCGCGCGTGGGACAGCAATACGAGCAGTACTTC.

The CDR3 DNA reads TGTGCCAGCAGTTTTAACCTCCCCCTAGGGAATCAGCCCCAGCATTTT. It specifies CASSFNLPLGNQPQHF. V and J are TRBV27 and TRBJ1-5, with D unclear. The germline V gene has CDR1 MNHEY and CDR2 SMNVEV (reference sequence). Trimming removed 3 bases at V and 4 bases at J, with 16 bases between. This CDR3 region has 16 residues.

The V call is TRBV9, the J call TRBJ1-2, with D possibly matching TRBD1 (6 bases). The germline CDR1 and CDR2 sequences are SGDLS and YYNGEE. Trimming took 5 bases from V and 6 from J, leaving 17 bases between them. The CDR3 extends over 14 amino acids. CDR3 bases: TGTGCCAGCAGGGAGGTTAAGGGGGAGGATGGCTACACCTTC. Translating gives CASREVKGEDGYTF.

This chain connects TRBV5-1 to TRBJ2-7; TRBD1 matches 12 bases. This CDR3 region has 15 residues. J gave up 7 bases and V 4 bases, and 9 bases lay outside the gene matches. Germline CDR1 SGHRS, CDR2 YFSETQ. The CDR3 nucleotides are TGCGCCAGCAGCCCGACGGGACAGGGGGCTTGGGAGCAGTACTTC. This encodes CASSPTGQGAWEQYF.

The chain recombines TRBV14 with TRBJ1-1; D is undetermined. The V end was cut by 2 bases, the J end by 3 bases, with 13 bases between. Germline values: CDR1 SGHDN, CDR2 FVKESK. This CDR3 has 15 amino acids. CDR3 in amino acids: CASSQLPPPDTEAFF. The CDR3 nucleotides are TGTGCCAGCAGCCAACTCCCCCCCCCGGACACTGAAGCTTTCTTT.

V usage is TRBV2 and J usage is TRBJ2-7; 11 bases line up with TRBD2. With V trimmed by 4 bases and J by 3 bases, 11 bases remained unmatched. Germline-derived CDR1 and CDR2 are SNHLY and FYNNEI. CDR3 length: 17 amino acids. The DNA for the CDR3 is TGTGCCAGCAGTGCGTCTAAGACGGGACTAGCGGTCTACGAGCAGTACTTC. Translating it yields CASSASKTGLAVYEQYF.

The genes are TRBV11-2 and TRBJ2-7; the D gene is possibly TRBD1 (6 bases). Trimming cost V 3 bases and J 3 bases, with 15 bases left between them. Germline V gene lookup returns CDR1 SGHAT and CDR2 FQNNGV. The CDR3 has 15 amino acids. The CDR3 DNA sequence: TGTGCCAGCAGCTTTCAGGGGCTACGGGGCTACGAGCAGTACTTC. Its translation is CASSFQGLRGYEQYF.

The chain combines TRBV14 with TRBJ2-7; a weak D match, TRBD1 (6 bases). From germline, CDR1 is SGHDN and CDR2 FVKESK. There are 13 residues in the CDR3. With 2 bases removed from V and 5 bases from J, the gap between germline ends came to 10 bases. The CDR3 DNA reads as TGTGCCAGCAGCCAATTCCAGGGGCACGAGCAGTACTTC. Its protein is CASSQFQGHEQYF.